This T cell receptor beta chain came from a study of cytomegalovirus exposure and HLA in healthy donors. About the research overall: Some 85 million unique TCRs from HLA-typed donors were held in an early data release.

Germline-derived CDR1 and CDR2 are SGHRS and YFSETQ. The junction had 8 bases not matched to a gene; V was cut back by 4 bases and J by 5 bases. There are 15 residues in the CDR3. The PCR used 60 Vbeta and 13 Jbeta primers. TCRdb's table, derived via immunoSEQ multiplex PCR, lists solely in-frame clones and lacks some. This sample has 110,000 to 150,000 clones, with 65% to 80% found just once. This clonotype was obtained from a young man in good health and CMV-seronegative. The chain uses TRBV5-1 and TRBJ1-5, with TRBD1 matching 8 bases. The sample taken for sequencing was PBMCs. For the CDR3, the DNA is TGCGCCAGCAGCAGTGGGGGACAGGCCGATCAGCCCCAGCATTTT. Translation gives CASSSGGQADQPQHF.